This entry features one T cell receptor (beta chain) sequence. There are 15 residues in the CDR3. V was clipped by 4 bases and J by 7 bases; unmatched bases: 10. Germline CDR1 reads SGHVS; CDR2 reads FNYEAQ. This sample stems from a study of technical replicates of blood from a handful of donors. Sequencing used immunoSEQ multiplex PCR; TCRdb keeps in-frame clones, though not all of them. The sample records about 79,000 clones, about nine tenths being singletons. V usage is TRBV7-6 and J usage is TRBJ2-7, with 10 bases matching TRBD1. This TCR derives from a human donor in good health. Some clones in this sample may be carry-over from other donors' samples. Source material: T cells isolated from PBMCs. CDR3 in amino acids: CASSSSGTGEREQYF. The CDR3 nucleotides are TGTGCCAGCAGCTCCTCCGGGACAGGGGAGAGGGAGCAGTACTTC.